This passage covers 11 T cell receptor beta chains from one sample sequenced in a study of identical twins. TCRdb re-analysed the 5' RACE reads in MiXCR, keeping a single row per CDR3 protein. Altogether approximately 600,000 distinct CDR3 sequences are present, roughly 7.1% being singletons, with the ten largest covering over 1.5%. The data were also submitted as part of a second study, on yellow fever vaccine responses in identical twins.

The material sequenced was PBMCs. These receptor sequences come from a woman younger than 35 in good health.

This clonotype was seen only a few times. The V gene is TRBV7-3, the J gene TRBJ2-1, with 13 bases lining up with TRBD2. The CDR3 is 17 residues long. Losses at the gene ends were 6 bases for V and 6 bases for J; bases not matched to a gene: 11. Germline V CDR1 and CDR2: SGHTA, FQGTGA. Here the CDR3 DNA reads TGTGCCAGCAGTCACCAAGGGGGGACTAGCGGGATCAATGAGCAGTTCTTC. This encodes CASSHQGGTSGINEQFF.

The CDR3 region has the DNA TGCGCCAGCAGCTTGGAGGCGGTTCTCTACGAGCAGTACTTC. Translation gives CASSLEAVLYEQYF. V usage is TRBV5-1 and J usage is TRBJ2-7, with no clear D. The V end lost 0 bases, the J end lost 3 bases, and 10 bases lay between the germline ends. This CDR3 is built from 14 residues. Per the germline V gene, CDR1 is SGHRS and CDR2 is YFSETQ.

This clonotype was seen more than once but under ten times. The gene calls are TRBV5-1 and TRBJ2-6; D might be TRBD1 or TRBD2, each matching 6 bases. Per the germline V gene, CDR1 is SGHRS and CDR2 is YFSETQ. The V end was cut by 4 bases, the J end by 0 bases, with 17 bases between. CDR3 length equals 18 residues. The CDR3 DNA follows: TGCGCCAGCAGCGACCGCGGGACACCTCACTCTGGGGCCAACGTCCTGACTTTC. Translating gives CASSDRGTPHSGANVLTF. The complete variable domain, with remaining parts taken from reference TRBV5-1 and TRBJ2-6, reads KAGVTQTPRYLIKTRGQQVTLSCSPISGHRSVSWYQQTPGQGLQFLFEYFSETQRNKGNFPGRFSGRQFSNSRSEMNVSTLELGDSALYLCASSDRGTPHSGANVLTFGAGSRLTVL.

The chain is built from TRBV28 and TRBJ2-7; 7 nucleotides match TRBD1. After removal of 8 bases from V and 4 bases from J, the junction contained 5 bases not matched to a gene. The germline gives CDR1 MDHEN, CDR2 SYDVKM. CDR3 length: 12 amino acids. As DNA, the CDR3 is TGTGCCAGCCGTTACAGGGGTTACGAGCAGTACTTC. Its protein is CASRYRGYEQYF.

The sample holds many counts of this clonotype. This chain connects TRBV7-9 to TRBJ2-2; TRBD1 is a possible D gene (6 bases). Looked up from germline, CDR1 is SEHNR and CDR2 is FQNEAQ (reference sequence). V lost 5 bases, J lost 6 bases, and 13 bases lay in between. The CDR3 loop spans 14 amino acids. In DNA, the CDR3 is TGTGCCAGCAGCACTGATAGGGGGTCCGGGGAGCTGTTTTTT. Translated: CASSTDRGSGELFF.

This clonotype was seen a handful of times. The rearrangement links TRBV5-6 to TRBJ2-2; TRBD1 matches at 7 bases. This CDR3 spans 15 amino acids. V shed 5 bases, J shed 4 bases, and the junction held 8 bases outside the gene matches. CDR1 and CDR2 from the germline V gene are SGHDT and YYEEEE. The CDR3 spells CASRRQGWGTGELFF. CDR3 bases: TGTGCCAGCAGACGACAGGGTTGGGGCACCGGGGAGCTGTTTTTT.

The sample holds many counts of this clonotype. The chain recombines TRBV28 with TRBJ2-1; no clear D. Trimming left V 3 bases short and J 5 bases short, with 8 bases between. This CDR3 has 13 amino acids. Germline assignment: CDR1 MDHEN and CDR2 SYDVKM. CDR3 in amino acids: CASSFQANNEQFF. In DNA, the CDR3 is TGTGCCAGCAGTTTCCAGGCCAACAATGAGCAGTTCTTC.

This clonotype was picked up many times. The V gene is TRBV14, the J gene TRBJ2-1; perhaps TRBD1 as D (6 bases). Trimming pared 4 bases from V and 1 base from J, leaving 14 bases between. Germline V gene sequence: CDR1 SGHDN, CDR2 FVKESK. The CDR3 is 16 amino acids. This CDR3 is CASSPKGQGSYNEQFF. The CDR3 nucleotides read TGTGCCAGCAGCCCCAAGGGTCAGGGGTCCTACAATGAGCAGTTCTTC.

This clonotype was seen many times. The gene calls are TRBV12-3 or TRBV12-4 and TRBJ2-2; 7 positions agree with TRBD2. The V gene end was trimmed by 6 bases and the J gene end by 2 bases; junction bases not matched to a gene: 6. The CDR3 is 15 amino acids. The DNA for the CDR3 is TGTGCCAGCAGCCCTCTAGCGGCAAACACCGGGGAGCTGTTTTTT. Translating it yields CASSPLAANTGELFF.

This clonotype showed up just a few times. The chain carries TRBV11-1 and TRBJ2-2; D is undetermined. Germline CDR1 is SGHAT and CDR2 is FQDESV (reference sequence). The CDR3 sequence is 16 residues long. V gave up 5 bases and J gave up 0 bases, with 13 bases separating them. Here the CDR3 reads CASSPVGSSNTGELFF. CDR3 in DNA: TGTGCCAGCAGCCCTGTCGGCAGCTCGAACACCGGGGAGCTGTTTTTT.

This clonotype was counted many times. This sequence joins TRBV12-3 or TRBV12-4 and TRBJ1-6; a weak D match, TRBD1 (5 bases). Trimming shortened V by 3 bases and J by 9 bases, and 9 bases separated the two germline ends. This CDR3 is 13 amino acids long. CDR3 DNA sequence: TGTGCCAGCAGTTTCGGGGGAAGTTCACCCCTCCACTTT. Its translation: CASSFGGSSPLHF.